This is a list of T cell receptor beta chains from one sample in a study of T cell responses to AZD1222 COVID-19 vaccine. Using immunoSEQ multiplex PCR, the repertoire was profiled, and TCRdb retains in-frame clones only, with some absent. The sample holds about 160,000 clones; 75% to 90% are singletons and the top ten take approximately 6.9%. Sample: peripheral blood, taken on day 0 of AZD1222 vaccination. The receptors were sampled from an adult in good health. CDR3s include the opening cysteine and the closing phenylalanine or tryptophan. The D gene is left open where the match is weak. Rows give clone size only sometimes, using once, few, many, or a class for an expanded clone.

V gene	D gene	clone size	J gene	CDR3 DNA	CDR3 protein
TRBV6-1	.	.	TRBJ2-1	TGTGCCAGCAGTGAGGGGCACAGTTACAATGAGCAGTTCTTC	CASSEGHSYNEQFF
TRBV4-1	.	.	TRBJ1-3	TGCGCCAGCAGCCAAGGACAGGCCTACTCTGGAAACACCATATATTTT	CASSQGQAYSGNTIYF
TRBV15	TRBD1	.	TRBJ1-3	TGTGCCACCAGCAGGGGGGACAGCCGCTCTGGAAACACCATATATTTT	CATSRGDSRSGNTIYF
TRBV9	.	.	TRBJ1-6	TGTGCCAGCAGCGTATCCGGGTCACCCCTCCACTTT	CASSVSGSPLHF
TRBV6-5	.	.	TRBJ2-3	TGTGCCAGCAGTTACGTGGGCAGGGGAGATACGCAGTATTTT	CASSYVGRGDTQYF
TRBV5-1	TRBD2	once	TRBJ2-2	TGCGCCAGCAGCCCAAGACTAGCGGGGGGGCCCCCCGGGGAGCTGTTTTTT	CASSPRLAGGPPGELFF
TRBV2	.	.	TRBJ2-5	TGTGCCACCACTGGGGGGGCCCAAGAGACCCAGTACTTC	CATTGGAQETQYF
TRBV3-1/TRBV3-2	TRBD2	.	TRBJ2-3	TGTGCCAGCAGCAGACTAGCGGGGGGTAGCACAGATACGCAGTATTTT	CASSRLAGGSTDTQYF
TRBV7-8	.	.	TRBJ1-4	TGTGCCAGCAGCTTTACAGTGGATGCAACTAATGAAAAACTGTTTTTT	CASSFTVDATNEKLFF
TRBV6-1	TRBD1	.	TRBJ1-2	TGTGCCAGCAGTGTTGGGGGACAGGGGACCCCTAACTATGGCTACACCTTC	CASSVGGQGTPNYGYTF